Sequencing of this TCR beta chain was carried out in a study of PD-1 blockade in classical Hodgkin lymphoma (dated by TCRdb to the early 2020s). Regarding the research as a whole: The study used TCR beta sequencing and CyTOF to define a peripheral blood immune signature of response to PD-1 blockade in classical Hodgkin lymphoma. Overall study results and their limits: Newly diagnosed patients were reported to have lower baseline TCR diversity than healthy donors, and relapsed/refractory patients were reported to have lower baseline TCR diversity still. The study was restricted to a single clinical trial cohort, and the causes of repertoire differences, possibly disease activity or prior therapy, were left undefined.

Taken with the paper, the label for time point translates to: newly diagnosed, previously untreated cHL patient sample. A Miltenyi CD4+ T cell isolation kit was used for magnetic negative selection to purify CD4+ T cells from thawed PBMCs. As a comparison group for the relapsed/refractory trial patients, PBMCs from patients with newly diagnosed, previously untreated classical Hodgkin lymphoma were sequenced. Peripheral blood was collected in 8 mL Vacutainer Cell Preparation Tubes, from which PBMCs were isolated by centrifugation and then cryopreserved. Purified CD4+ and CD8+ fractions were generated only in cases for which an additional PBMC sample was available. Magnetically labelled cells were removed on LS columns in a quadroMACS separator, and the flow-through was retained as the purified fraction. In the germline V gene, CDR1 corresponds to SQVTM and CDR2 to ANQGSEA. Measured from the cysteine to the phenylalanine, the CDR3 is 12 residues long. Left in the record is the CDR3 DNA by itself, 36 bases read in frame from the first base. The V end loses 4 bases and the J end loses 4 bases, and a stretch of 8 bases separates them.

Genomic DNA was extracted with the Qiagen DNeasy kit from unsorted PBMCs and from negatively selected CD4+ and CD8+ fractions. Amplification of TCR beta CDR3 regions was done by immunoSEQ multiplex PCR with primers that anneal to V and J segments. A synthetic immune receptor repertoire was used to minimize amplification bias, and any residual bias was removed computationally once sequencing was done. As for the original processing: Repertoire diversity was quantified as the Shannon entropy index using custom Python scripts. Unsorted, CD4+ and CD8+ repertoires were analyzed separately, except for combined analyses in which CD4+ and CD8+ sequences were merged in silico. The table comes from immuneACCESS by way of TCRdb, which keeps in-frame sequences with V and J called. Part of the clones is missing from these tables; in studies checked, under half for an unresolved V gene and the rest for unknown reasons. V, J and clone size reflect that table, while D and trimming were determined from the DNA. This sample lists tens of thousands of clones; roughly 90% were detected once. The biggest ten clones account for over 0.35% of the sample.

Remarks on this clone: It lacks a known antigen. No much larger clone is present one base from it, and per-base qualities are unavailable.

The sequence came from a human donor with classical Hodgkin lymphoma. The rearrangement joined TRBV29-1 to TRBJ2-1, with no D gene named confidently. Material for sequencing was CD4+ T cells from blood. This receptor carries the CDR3 CSVGHLYNEQFF. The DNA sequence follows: TGCAGCGTTGGACACCTATACAATGAGCAGTTCTTC.